A single sample is the source of the 21 T cell receptor beta chains below, sequenced in a study of control samples from healthy donors and cancer patients. The repertoire was sequenced with immunoSEQ multiplex PCR; TCRdb's copy has only in-frame clones and lacks some. The sample lists 40,000 to 45,000 clones; 70% to 75% were seen once. The sequenced sample consisted of formalin-fixed, paraffin-embedded tissue. Every receptor here comes from a male donor with melanoma.

V and J are TRBV2 and TRBJ2-5; possible D gene TRBD1, 6 bases. Germline CDR1 is SNHLY and CDR2 is FYNNEI. V lost 6 bases to trimming and J lost 2 bases, with 13 bases between them. CDR3 length equals 14 residues. This chain's CDR3 is CASRPGTNQETQYF. The CDR3 nucleotides are TGTGCCAGCAGGCCCGGGACAAATCAAGAGACCCAGTACTTC. The variable domain in full, completed from reference TRBV2 and TRBJ2-5, reads EPEVTQTPSHQVTQMGQEVILRCVPISNHLYFYWYRQILGQKVEFLVSFYNNEISEKSEIFDDQFSVERPDGSNFTLKIRSTKLEDSAMYFCASRPGTNQETQYFGPGTRLLVL.

This chain joins TRBV18 and TRBJ2-1; D gene ambiguous. Trimming pared 6 bases from V and 0 bases from J, leaving 9 bases between. Looked up from germline, CDR1 is KGHSH and CDR2 is LQKENI. The CDR3 consists of 14 residues. The CDR3 region is CASSTTSSYNEQFF. The CDR3 region has the DNA TGTGCCAGCTCCACGACAAGCTCCTACAATGAGCAGTTCTTC.

The chain recombines TRBV14 with TRBJ2-7, with unresolved D. Trimming removed 0 bases from V and 2 bases from J, with 11 bases in between. The germline gives CDR1 SGHDN, CDR2 FVKESK. The CDR3 is made up of 15 amino acids. The CDR3 sequence is CASSQDRAGAYEQYF. In DNA form, the CDR3 reads TGTGCCAGCAGCCAAGATAGGGCAGGTGCCTACGAGCAGTACTTC.

The rearrangement uses TRBV9 and TRBJ2-5; no reliable D call. Trimming left V 2 bases short and J 1 base short, with 6 bases between. The germline V gene has CDR1 SGDLS and CDR2 YYNGEE. This CDR3 is 13 amino acids long. CDR3 sequence: CASSVEVQETQYF. CDR3 DNA: TGTGCCAGCAGCGTTGAAGTCCAAGAGACCCAGTACTTC.

V is TRBV3-1 (or the pseudogene TRBV3-2) and J is TRBJ2-5; tentative D call: TRBD2 (6 bases). This CDR3 comprises 17 residues. In germline, CDR1 is LGHDT, CDR2 YNNKEL (reference sequence). Trimming left V 4 bases short and J 5 bases short, with 23 bases between. CDR3 residues: CASSPRWGVGNWETQYF. The CDR3 coding sequence is TGTGCCAGCAGCCCCCGGTGGGGGGTAGGGAACTGGGAGACCCAGTACTTC.

As for this clone: The junction shows a germline mismatch at one end, possibly a read error. The chain employs TRBV7-7 and TRBJ2-1; D uncertain. CDR3 length equals 13 residues. Germline loops: CDR1 SSHAT, CDR2 FNYEAQ (reference sequence). CDR3 in amino acids: CASSFGPNNEQFF. CDR3 sequence (DNA): TGTGCTAGCAGCTTCGGTCCGAACAATGAGCAGTTCTTC.

CDR3 nucleotide sequence: TGTGCCAGCAGCCCCCCCGAGGGTGGCCGGGGGTCAAAGACCCAGTACTTC. This sequence encodes CASSPPEGGRGSKTQYF. This chain joins TRBV5-4 and TRBJ2-5; TRBD2 might be the D (6 bases). CDR3 length: 17 amino acids. The V and J ends lost 4 bases and 6 bases respectively, with 25 bases between them. Per germline, CDR1 SGHNT and CDR2 YYREEE (reference sequence).

The chain combines TRBV6-5 with TRBJ2-2, with a possible D match to TRBD1 (5 bases). CDR3 length equals 14 residues. Germline V lookup: CDR1 MNHEY, CDR2 SVGAGI. The V gene lost 5 bases and the J gene lost 3 bases, with 10 bases spanning the gap. CDR3 nucleotide sequence: TGTGCCAGCAGTACCCAGGGATACACCGGGGAGCTGTTTTTT. This translates into CASSTQGYTGELFF.

DNA of the CDR3: TGTGCCACCAGTTTGCTCGCGGGGGGTGCGCGCGGGGAGACCCAGTACTTC. It is translated as CATSLLAGGARGETQYF. The J gene is TRBJ2-5, the V gene TRBV24-1; 8 bases are shared with TRBD2. Germline CDR1 reads KGHDR; CDR2 reads SFDVKD. The CDR3 runs 17 residues. J lost 5 bases, V lost 6 bases, and 16 bases had no gene match.

The sample holds a few counts of this clone. V gene TRBV7-8 combines with J gene TRBJ2-3; D is possibly TRBD1 (8 bases). CDR3 length: 17 residues. Germline V gives CDR1 SGHVS, CDR2 FQNEAQ. Trimming cost V 5 bases and J 2 bases, with 20 bases left between them. DNA of the CDR3: TGTGCCAGCAGCGAACCCAAACAGGGGGACTACACAGATACGCAGTATTTT. It encodes CASSEPKQGDYTDTQYF.

This clone was observed a few times. The rearrangement links TRBV28 to TRBJ2-4, with a tentative D call TRBD2 (6 bases). Trimming removed 3 bases at V and 0 bases at J, with 9 bases between. In germline, CDR1 is MDHEN, CDR2 SYDVKM. This CDR3 has 15 amino acids. CDR3 bases: TGTGCCAGCAGTTTGGACTACCAAGCCAAAAACATTCAGTACTTC. The encoded protein is CASSLDYQAKNIQYF.

Details on this clone: An end of the junction does not agree with germline; a read error may underlie this. The chain carries TRBV6-5 and TRBJ2-7, with D hard to call. Germline CDR1 and CDR2: MNHEY and SVGAGI. The CDR3 consists of 15 residues. CDR3 loop: CASSYDSWGTYEQYF. CDR3 bases: TGTGCCAGCAGTTACGATTCTTGGGGAACCTACGAGCAGTATTTC.

The chain couples TRBV19 to TRBJ2-5; D is unresolved. Between the trimmed V and J ends, which lost 6 bases and 6 bases, there was a span of 17 bases. The CDR3 loop spans 14 amino acids. From germline, CDR1 is LNHDA and CDR2 SQIVND (reference sequence). The CDR3 spells CASSQVAKRQTQYF. The CDR3 coding sequence is TGTGCCAGTAGCCAGGTCGCCAAAAGACAGACCCAGTACTTC.

V usage is TRBV7-2 and J usage is TRBJ1-1, with D uncertain. Trimming took off 5 bases at V and 1 base at J, with 11 bases between the two ends. This CDR3 has 14 residues. CDR1 SGHTA and CDR2 FQGNSA come from the germline V gene. CDR3 loop: CASSRTTRNTEAFF. In DNA form, the CDR3 reads TGTGCCAGCAGCCGCACGACCCGGAACACTGAAGCTTTCTTT.

This clone is termed medium-sized (0.01 to 0.1%). Other DNA sequences within the sample encode an identical CDR3. The V gene is TRBV11-2, the J gene TRBJ2-7, with TRBD1 matching over 9 bases. The germline gives CDR1 SGHAT, CDR2 FQNNGV. Trimming removed 4 bases from V and 3 bases from J; junction bases left unmatched: 1. This CDR3 region has 13 residues. The CDR3 DNA reads as TGTGCCAGCAGCTGGGGACAGGGCTACGAGCAGTACTTC. Its translation: CASSWGQGYEQYF.

This clone was detected a few times. This rearrangement joins TRBV19 to TRBJ2-1; the match to TRBD2 covers 8 bases. Germline CDR1 reads LNHDA; CDR2 reads SQIVND (reference sequence). After removal of 6 bases from V and 8 bases from J, the junction contained 9 bases not matched to a gene. The CDR3 totals 14 residues. The CDR3 sequence: CASSPGGAGDEQFF. The CDR3 region has the DNA TGTGCCAGTAGCCCTGGGGGAGCGGGAGATGAGCAGTTCTTC.

The chain combines TRBV7-9 with TRBJ2-5; 10 bases are a match to TRBD1. V was clipped by 4 bases and J by 5 bases; unmatched bases: 10. The CDR3 runs to 16 residues. From germline, CDR1 is SEHNR and CDR2 FQNEAQ (reference sequence). Here the CDR3 DNA reads TGTGCCAGCAGCTCGATAGACAGGGGGCTCTTGGAGACCCAGTACTTC. The encoded protein is CASSSIDRGLLETQYF.

The genes are TRBV7-2 and TRBJ2-5; D is undetermined. Trimming took 1 base from V and 1 from J, leaving 16 bases between them. The CDR3 totals 17 residues. The germline CDR1 and CDR2 sequences are SGHTA and FQGNSA. The DNA of the CDR3 is TGTGCCAGCAGCTTAGGGTTATCGGCAAAGATCCAAGAGACCCAGTACTTC. It is translated as CASSLGLSAKIQETQYF.

The V call is TRBV3-1 (or the pseudogene TRBV3-2), the J call TRBJ2-2; 10 nucleotides match TRBD2. Unmatched junction bases numbered 6, after V lost 4 bases and J lost 7 bases. This CDR3 spans 15 amino acids. CDR1 and CDR2 from the germline V gene are LGHDT and YNNKEL (reference sequence). The CDR3 DNA reads as TGTGCCAGCAGCCGAAGGACTAGCGGTAGCGGGGAGCTGTTTTTT. Its translation: CASSRRTSGSGELFF.

This clone was seen only a few times. The rearrangement uses TRBV9 and TRBJ1-5; D is undetermined. Germline CDR1 reads SGDLS; CDR2 reads YYNGEE. V lost 0 bases to trimming and J lost 5 bases, with 6 bases between them. The CDR3 runs 13 residues. The CDR3 region is CASSVAGDQPQHF. The CDR3, as DNA: TGTGCCAGCAGCGTAGCCGGTGATCAGCCCCAGCATTTT.

V and J are TRBV24-1 and TRBJ2-1; 7 bases fit TRBD2. CDR1 KGHDR and CDR2 SFDVKD come from the germline V gene. The V gene end was trimmed by 1 base and the J gene end by 4 bases; junction bases not matched to a gene: 6. CDR3 size: 16 residues. The CDR3 sequence: CATSDFSAGEYNEQFF. Here the CDR3 DNA reads TGTGCCACCAGTGATTTTTCGGCGGGGGAATACAATGAGCAGTTCTTC.